This is a list of T cell receptor beta chains from one sample in a study of blood T cells in healthy people across ages. MiXCR, run by TCRdb on the 5' RACE reads, gives a single entry per CDR3 protein. The repertoire includes about 1.7 million distinct CDR3 sequences, approximately 30% of them detected once, and roughly 8.2% sits in the top ten. The sample consisted of blood. Receptors were obtained from a woman aged 25 to 39 in good health. The CDR3 runs from the conserved cysteine through the conserved F or W. A D gene is named only where the DNA matches it firmly. Some rows mark clone size as missing; the rest say once, few, many or name a class of expanded clone.

CDR3 protein	CDR3 DNA	V gene	clone size	J gene	D gene
CSVDAGTGVMIQYF	TGCAGCGTTGACGCCGGGACAGGGGTAATGATTCAGTACTTC	TRBV29-1	many	TRBJ2-4	TRBD1
CASSQEVYNEQYF	TGTGCCAGCAGCCAAGAGGTATACAACGAGCAGTACTTC	TRBV3-1	.	TRBJ2-7	.
CASSIRDRGNEQYF	TGTGCCAGCAGTATCCGGGACAGGGGGAACGAGCAGTACTTC	TRBV28	.	TRBJ2-7	TRBD1
CASTKRLAGGQYEQYF	TGTGCCAGCACAAAGCGACTAGCGGGGGGCCAGTACGAGCAGTACTTC	TRBV2	.	TRBJ2-7	TRBD2
CSFMGQRREQYF	TGCAGCTTCATGGGACAGCGCAGGGAGCAGTACTTC	TRBV29-1	few	TRBJ2-5	TRBD1
CASSLKLAGGEQFF	TGTGCCAGCAGCTTAAAACTAGCCGGCGGGGAGCAGTTCTTC	TRBV7-8	.	TRBJ2-1	.
CASSLGFVSGRSYEQYF	TGTGCCAGCAGCTTAGGATTTGTTAGCGGGAGGTCCTACGAGCAGTACTTC	TRBV7-6	many	TRBJ2-7	TRBD2
CASGTFGYEQYF	TGTGCCAGCGGAACATTCGGCTACGAGCAGTACTTC	TRBV2	few	TRBJ2-7	.
CASSLEVADLQETQYF	TGTGCCAGCTCACTTGAAGTAGCGGATCTCCAAGAGACCCAGTACTTC	TRBV18	.	TRBJ2-5	.
CSASQGGVYNEQFF	TGCAGTGCTAGCCAGGGAGGGGTATACAATGAGCAGTTCTTC	TRBV20-1	few	TRBJ2-1	TRBD2
CSVPPDRGGQPQHF	TGCAGTGTTCCTCCTGACAGGGGCGGTCAGCCCCAGCATTTT	TRBV20-1	.	TRBJ1-5	TRBD1
CASSPGQIETQYF	TGTGCCAGCAGCCCAGGACAGATAGAGACCCAGTACTTC	TRBV7-2	few	TRBJ2-5	.
CASSENGYQETQYF	TGTGCCAGCAGTGAAAATGGGTACCAAGAGACCCAGTACTTC	TRBV6-1	many	TRBJ2-5	.
CSALHRTSGTVEQYF	TGCAGTGCCCTCCACCGGACTAGCGGTACGGTGGAGCAGTACTTC	TRBV20-1	many	TRBJ2-7	TRBD2
CASSVDETGFHEQYF	TGTGCCAGCAGCGTAGATGAGACAGGGTTCCACGAGCAGTACTTC	TRBV9	many	TRBJ2-7	TRBD1
CSCPTGQNEKLFF	TGCAGTTGCCCGACAGGTCAGAATGAAAAACTGTTTTTT	TRBV20-1	.	TRBJ1-4	.
CASSGRPGTSLQDTQYF	TGTGCCAGCAGCGGCAGACCCGGGACTAGCCTCCAGGATACGCAGTATTTT	TRBV3-1	.	TRBJ2-3	TRBD2
CASQGASEAFF	TGTGCCAGCCAGGGGGCTTCTGAAGCTTTCTTT	TRBV2	few	TRBJ1-1	TRBD1
CASTLDGWSCTF	TGTGCCAGCACTTTGGATGGTTGGAGCTGCACCTTC	TRBV5-5	once	TRBJ1-2	.
CASSPTNRAEQYF	TGTGCCAGCAGCCCTACCAACAGGGCCGAGCAGTACTTC	TRBV9	.	TRBJ2-7	.